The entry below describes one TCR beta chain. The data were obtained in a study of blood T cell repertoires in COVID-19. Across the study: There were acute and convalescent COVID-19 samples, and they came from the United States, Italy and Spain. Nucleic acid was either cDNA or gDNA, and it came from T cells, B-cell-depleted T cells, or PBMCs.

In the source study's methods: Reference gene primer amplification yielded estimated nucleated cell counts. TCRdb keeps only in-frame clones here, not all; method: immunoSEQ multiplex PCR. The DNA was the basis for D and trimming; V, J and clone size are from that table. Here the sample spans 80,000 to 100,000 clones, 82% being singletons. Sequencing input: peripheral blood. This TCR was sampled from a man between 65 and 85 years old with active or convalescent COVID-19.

Here the CDR3 reads CASSLALASGAYYNEQFF. The DNA for the CDR3 is TGTGCCAGCAGCTTAGCGCTCGCTAGCGGGGCATACTACAATGAGCAGTTCTTC. The rearrangement uses TRBV7-2 and TRBJ2-1; 9 bases map to TRBD2. V lost 0 bases, J lost 3 bases, and 9 bases stayed unmatched. The CDR3 covers 18 residues. CDR1 is SGHTA, CDR2 FQGNSA, per germline.